One and the same sample provided the 16 T cell receptor beta chains below, sequenced in a study of T cell responses to AZD1222 COVID-19 vaccine. Sequencing was performed with immunoSEQ multiplex PCR; in TCRdb, only in-frame clones are kept and a portion is missing. The sample holds some 170,000 clones, 70% to 90% seen once. The sample was peripheral blood, taken 28 days after the second dose of the MenACWY control vaccine. These receptors were obtained from an adult who received the MenACWY meningococcal vaccine as a control.

The chain has TRBV5-1 and TRBJ2-3; 11 bases are a match to TRBD2. The V gene's germline CDR1 is SGHRS and CDR2 YFSETQ. This CDR3 is built from 17 residues. J was trimmed by 0 bases and V by 4 bases; bases with no gene match: 7. The CDR3 reads CASSLAGGLHSTDTQYF. Written as DNA, the CDR3 is TGCGCCAGCAGCCTAGCGGGAGGACTACATAGCACAGATACGCAGTATTTT.

The V call is TRBV3-1 (or the pseudogene TRBV3-2), the J call TRBJ1-4; 8 bases line up with TRBD1. This CDR3 region has 15 residues. Germline values: CDR1 LGHDT, CDR2 YNNKEL (reference sequence). V was clipped by 4 bases and J by 7 bases; unmatched bases: 8. For the CDR3, the DNA is TGTGCCAGCAGCCTTACCGGGACAGGAGGTGAAAAACTGTTTTTT. It codes for CASSLTGTGGEKLFF.

The chain combines TRBV7-2 with TRBJ2-5; 7 bases match TRBD2. The germline V gene encodes CDR1 SGHTA and CDR2 FQGNSA. CDR3 length equals 15 residues. V lost 5 bases to trimming and J lost 5 bases; unmatched junction nucleotides: 11. The CDR3 spells CASSTSFAGEETQYF. In DNA, the CDR3 is TGTGCCAGCAGCACATCCTTCGCGGGGGAGGAGACCCAGTACTTC.

The chain couples TRBV19 to TRBJ1-5; unclear D gene. Germline loops: CDR1 LNHDA, CDR2 SQIVND (reference sequence). Trimming left V 5 bases short and J 1 base short, with 9 bases between. The CDR3 loop spans 14 amino acids. As DNA, the CDR3 is TGTGCCAGTAGTGATGACGGGAGCAATCAGCCCCAGCATTTT. As protein: CASSDDGSNQPQHF.

This chain joins TRBV19 and TRBJ1-1, with a possible D match to TRBD1 (5 bases). The CDR3 extends over 15 amino acids. V lost 5 bases, J lost 0 bases, and 13 bases lay in between. The germline gives CDR1 LNHDA, CDR2 SQIVND (reference sequence). Here the CDR3 DNA reads TGTGCCAGTAGTGTCCTCGGGACCTTGAACACTGAAGCTTTCTTT. Amino acid sequence: CASSVLGTLNTEAFF. Full variable domain (remainder filled in from reference TRBV19 and TRBJ1-1): DGGITQSPKYLFRKEGQNVTLSCEQNLNHDAMYWYRQDPGQGLRLIYYSQIVNDFQKGDIAEGYSVSREKKESFPLTVTSAQKNPTAFYLCASSVLGTLNTEAFFGQGTRLTVV.

This clone has only one observation. This chain joins TRBV19 and TRBJ1-5; TRBD1 might be the D (6 bases). CDR1 LNHDA and CDR2 SQIVND come from the germline V gene (reference sequence). This CDR3 region has 17 residues. V was pared by 1 base and J by 0 bases, with 13 bases between. CDR3 nucleotides: TGTGCCAGTAGTATAGTGGGGGGCGCCTATAGCAATCAGCCCCAGCATTTT. Translating gives CASSIVGGAYSNQPQHF.

The rearrangement joins TRBV28 to TRBJ2-2; 8 bases align to TRBD2. After removal of 3 bases from V and 3 bases from J, the junction contained 0 bases not matched to a gene. CDR1 MDHEN and CDR2 SYDVKM come from the germline V gene. The CDR3 totals 14 residues. DNA for the CDR3: TGTGCCAGCAGTTTCGGGAGGGACACCGGGGAGCTGTTTTTT. Residues: CASSFGRDTGELFF. Complete variable domain (other parts from reference TRBV28 and TRBJ2-2): DVKVTQSSRYLVKRTGEKVFLECVQDMDHENMFWYRQDPGLGLRLIYFSYDVKMKEKGDIPEGYSVSREKKERFSLILESASTNQTSMYLCASSFGRDTGELFFGEGSRLTVL.

This clone appeared once. The chain has TRBV6-5 and TRBJ1-2; D possibly corresponds to TRBD1 (6 bases). Germline V gene lookup returns CDR1 MNHEY and CDR2 SVGAGI. This CDR3 has 14 amino acids. Trimming pared 4 bases from V and 6 bases from J, leaving 15 bases between. In DNA form, the CDR3 reads TGTGCCAGCAGTTCCGACAGGAGAGGAGATGGCTACACCTTC. Protein product: CASSSDRRGDGYTF.

This chain uses TRBV6-5 with TRBJ2-7, with D possibly TRBD2 on 6 matching bases. The V gene lost 6 bases and the J gene lost 0 bases, with 15 bases spanning the gap. The CDR3 has 15 residues. Germline loops: CDR1 MNHEY, CDR2 SVGAGI. Here the CDR3 DNA reads TGTGCCAGCAGGTTCGGGGGTGGAGGCTCCTACGAGCAGTACTTC. This translates into CASRFGGGGSYEQYF.

The rearrangement joins TRBV5-5 to TRBJ2-3; D is unclear. The CDR3 has 15 amino acids. Per germline, CDR1 SGHKS and CDR2 YYEKEE (reference sequence). The V end lost 0 bases, the J end lost 0 bases, and 8 bases lay between the germline ends. This chain's CDR3 is CASSLGASSTDTQYF. CDR3 DNA: TGTGCCAGCAGCTTGGGGGCCAGCAGCACAGATACGCAGTATTTT.

This chain joins TRBV24-1 and TRBJ1-3; D perhaps matches TRBD1 (5 bases). The CDR3 runs 14 residues. V gave up 0 bases and J gave up 10 bases, with 12 bases separating them. The germline CDR1 and CDR2 sequences are KGHDR and SFDVKD. CDR3 nucleotide sequence: TGTGCCACCAGTGATTTGAGGGACCCTTATACCATATATTTT. It specifies CATSDLRDPYTIYF.

The CDR3 nucleotides read TGTGCCTGGAGTGTAATTGGGCAGGGAGATTCACCCCTCCACTTT. It encodes CAWSVIGQGDSPLHF. The chain uses TRBV30 and TRBJ1-6; possibly TRBD1 for D (5 bases). V was clipped by 0 bases and J by 8 bases, with 14 bases between them. Germline V gives CDR1 GTSNPN, CDR2 SVGIG (reference sequence). The CDR3 is 15 residues long.

This clone was seen a handful of times. The DNA of the CDR3 is TGTGCCAGCAGTTTAGGACTAGCGGGAGCAGATACGCAGTATTTT. Protein sequence: CASSLGLAGADTQYF. The genes are TRBV28 and TRBJ2-3; the match to TRBD2 covers 13 bases. From germline, CDR1 is MDHEN and CDR2 SYDVKM. Unmatched junction bases numbered 0, after V lost 2 bases and J lost 4 bases. This CDR3 spans 15 amino acids. The variable domain in full, completed from reference TRBV28 and TRBJ2-3, reads DVKVTQSSRYLVKRTGEKVFLECVQDMDHENMFWYRQDPGLGLRLIYFSYDVKMKEKGDIPEGYSVSREKKERFSLILESASTNQTSMYLCASSLGLAGADTQYFGPGTRLTVL.

Turning to this clone: Germline and junction disagree at one end, which may indicate a read error. V is TRBV6-1 and J is TRBJ1-5; TRBD1 matches 8 bases. Germline CDR1 and CDR2: MNHNS and SASEGT. The CDR3 consists of 16 residues. The CDR3 region is CASSKAGTGENQPQHF. CDR3 bases: TGTGCCAGCAGTAAAGCCGGGACAGGCGAGAATCAGCCCCAGCATTTT.

The CDR3 region is CASSSRGGGPYEQYF. For the CDR3, the DNA is TGTGCCAGCAGCTCCAGAGGTGGGGGACCCTACGAGCAGTACTTC. The chain carries TRBV7-2 and TRBJ2-7, with D perhaps matching TRBD1 or TRBD2 (5 bases each). V lost 4 bases to trimming and J lost 2 bases, with 15 bases between them. Germline loops: CDR1 SGHTA, CDR2 FQGNSA. This CDR3 is 15 amino acids long.

This clone was observed a single time. This chain connects TRBV27 to TRBJ2-7; D remains ambiguous. Germline-derived CDR1 and CDR2 are MNHEY and SMNVEV (reference sequence). This CDR3 is built from 16 residues. V lost 5 bases and J 3 bases, leaving 20 bases between the germline ends. The CDR3 DNA reads TGTGCCAGCAGTCTGGGAACGATGCCAAGCAGCTACGAGCAGTACTTC. Translated, it gives CASSLGTMPSSYEQYF.